The rows below give T cell receptor beta chains drawn from one sample of a study of blood T cell repertoires in COVID-19. Here immunoSEQ multiplex PCR was the method, and the copy in TCRdb shows in-frame clones only, minus some. The profile shows around 160,000 clones, 80% to 90% of them singletons. The specimen was peripheral blood. The receptors derive from a woman aged 55-75 years with COVID-19, enrolled during active disease. Each CDR3 is given with its conserved first and last residue. D genes are given only for firm matches. Clone size, where shown, is once, few, many, or a class for clones that have expanded.

d_call: TRBD1
j_call: TRBJ2-3
v_call: TRBV5-4
clone_size: .
cdr3_aa: CASSLATGGEGTDTQYF
cdr3_nt: TGTGCCAGCAGCTTGGCGACAGGGGGCGAGGGCACAGATACGCAGTATTTT

d_call: .
j_call: TRBJ1-5
v_call: TRBV11-2
clone_size: .
cdr3_aa: CASSLAAGLRPQHF
cdr3_nt: TGTGCCAGCAGCTTAGCGGCAGGGCTAAGGCCCCAGCATTTT

d_call: .
j_call: TRBJ1-5
v_call: TRBV18
clone_size: .
cdr3_aa: CASSPGTPYSNQPQHF
cdr3_nt: TGTGCCAGCTCACCCGGGACACCTTATAGCAATCAGCCCCAGCATTTT

d_call: .
j_call: TRBJ2-3
v_call: TRBV6-5
clone_size: .
cdr3_aa: CASKPLRGSDTQYF
cdr3_nt: TGTGCCAGCAAACCCCTTCGGGGATCAGATACGCAGTATTTT

d_call: .
j_call: TRBJ2-3
v_call: TRBV6-1
clone_size: .
cdr3_aa: CASSERELGTDTQYF
cdr3_nt: TGTGCCAGCAGTGAACGGGAGTTGGGGACAGATACGCAGTATTTT

d_call: TRBD2
j_call: TRBJ2-5
v_call: TRBV6-5
clone_size: few
cdr3_aa: CASSYSGGASETQYF
cdr3_nt: TGTGCCAGCAGTTACTCCGGGGGGGCGTCAGAGACCCAGTACTTC

d_call: TRBD1
j_call: TRBJ1-6
v_call: TRBV11-2
clone_size: .
cdr3_aa: CASSWDRGENSPLHF
cdr3_nt: TGTGCCAGCAGCTGGGACAGGGGGGAAAATTCACCCCTCCACTTT

d_call: TRBD2
j_call: TRBJ2-3
v_call: TRBV3-1/TRBV3-2
clone_size: .
cdr3_aa: CASSQQWMTGGGTDTQYF
cdr3_nt: TGTGCCAGCAGCCAACAATGGATGACGGGGGGGGGCACAGATACGCAGTATTTT

d_call: TRBD2
j_call: TRBJ2-3
v_call: TRBV6-5
clone_size: .
cdr3_aa: CASSYSWASGADTQYF
cdr3_nt: TGTGCCAGCAGTTACTCGTGGGCTAGCGGGGCGGATACGCAGTATTTT

d_call: .
j_call: TRBJ2-7
v_call: TRBV6-5
clone_size: once
cdr3_aa: CASSVVTYEQYF
cdr3_nt: TGTGCCAGCAGCGTAGTAACCTACGAGCAGTACTTC

d_call: TRBD1
j_call: TRBJ2-2
v_call: TRBV5-1
clone_size: .
cdr3_aa: CASSLDIGTGPTGELFF
cdr3_nt: TGCGCCAGCAGCTTGGATATCGGGACAGGGCCCACCGGGGAGCTGTTTTTT

d_call: .
j_call: TRBJ2-7
v_call: TRBV2
clone_size: .
cdr3_aa: CASGSLGWREQYF
cdr3_nt: TGTGCCAGCGGATCCCTAGGTTGGCGCGAGCAGTACTTC

d_call: .
j_call: TRBJ1-4
v_call: TRBV7-9
clone_size: .
cdr3_aa: CASSLAAGPNEKLFF
cdr3_nt: TGTGCCAGCAGCTTAGCCGCGGGGCCTAATGAAAAACTGTTTTTT

d_call: TRBD2
j_call: TRBJ2-1
v_call: TRBV9
clone_size: .
cdr3_aa: CASSETSAYNEQFF
cdr3_nt: TGTGCCAGCAGTGAAACTAGCGCCTACAATGAGCAGTTCTTC

d_call: TRBD1
j_call: TRBJ1-2
v_call: TRBV2
clone_size: .
cdr3_aa: CASSGDRDYGYTF
cdr3_nt: TGTGCCAGCAGTGGGGACAGGGACTATGGCTACACCTTC

d_call: TRBD1
j_call: TRBJ1-2
v_call: TRBV2
clone_size: .
cdr3_aa: CASRSTGGNHGYTF
cdr3_nt: TGTGCCAGCAGGTCGACAGGGGGGAACCATGGCTACACCTTC